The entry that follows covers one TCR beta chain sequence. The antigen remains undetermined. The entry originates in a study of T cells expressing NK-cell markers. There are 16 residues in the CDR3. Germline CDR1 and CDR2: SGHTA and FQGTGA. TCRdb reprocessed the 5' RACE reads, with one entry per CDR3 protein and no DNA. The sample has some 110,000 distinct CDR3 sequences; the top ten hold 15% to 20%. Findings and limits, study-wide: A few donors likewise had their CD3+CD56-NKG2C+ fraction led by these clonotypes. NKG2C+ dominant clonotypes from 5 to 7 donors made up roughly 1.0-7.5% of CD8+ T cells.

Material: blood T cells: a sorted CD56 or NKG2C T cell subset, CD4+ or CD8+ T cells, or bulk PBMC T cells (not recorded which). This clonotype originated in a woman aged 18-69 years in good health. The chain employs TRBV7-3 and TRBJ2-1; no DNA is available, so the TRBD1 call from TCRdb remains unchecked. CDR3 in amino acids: CASSLMGGSTYNEQFF.